The 24 T cell receptor beta chains below were found in one sample sequenced in a study of cytomegalovirus exposure and HLA in healthy donors. 60 Vbeta and 13 Jbeta primers were used in PCR. Assay: immunoSEQ multiplex PCR; the TCRdb copy retains only in-frame clones and omits some. Among 150,000 to 200,000 clones listed, approximately 82% were seen once. The sequencing sample was made of PBMCs. The receptors originated from a man aged 18 to 35 in good health and CMV-seropositive.

J is TRBJ2-5 and V is TRBV6-4; 8 bases are shared with TRBD2. The J call may be in error: the DNA end matches TRBJ2-7 better. Germline CDR1 MRHNA, CDR2 SNTAGT. This CDR3 has 14 amino acids. As DNA, the CDR3 is TGTGCCCGACAAGGGGAGCGGGAGACCGACGAGCAGTACTTC. Its translation: CARQGERETDEQYF.

In nucleotides, the CDR3 is TGTGCCAGCAGTGGACAGGGTGTCGCCTACAATGAGCAGTTCTTC. Its translation is CASSGQGVAYNEQFF. V is TRBV28 and J is TRBJ2-1; 8 bases map to TRBD1. After removal of 5 bases from V and 2 bases from J, the junction contained 5 bases not matched to a gene. The length of the CDR3 is 15 residues. Germline V gene sequence: CDR1 MDHEN, CDR2 SYDVKM.

This clone was picked up many times. The chain is built from TRBV7-3 and TRBJ1-4; D remains unclear. Germline V gives CDR1 SGHTA, CDR2 FQGTGA. Trimming removed 3 bases at V and 8 bases at J, with 13 bases between. The CDR3 is 14 amino acids. CDR3 loop: CASSFSGYEEKLFF. The DNA of the CDR3 is TGTGCCAGCAGCTTTAGTGGTTATGAGGAAAAACTGTTTTTT.

The chain has TRBV7-7 and TRBJ2-5; 7 bases align to TRBD2. The length of the CDR3 is 14 residues. V shed 3 bases and J 4 bases; nucleotides not matched to a gene: 5. In germline, CDR1 is SSHAT, CDR2 FNYEAQ (reference sequence). The CDR3: CASSFAGEGETQYF. The CDR3 bases are TGTGCCAGCAGCTTTGCGGGAGAAGGAGAGACCCAGTACTTC.

A few counts support this clone. The gene calls are TRBV7-9 and TRBJ2-1; 13 nucleotides match TRBD2. Germline V gene sequence: CDR1 SEHNR, CDR2 FQNEAQ (reference sequence). The CDR3 is made up of 17 amino acids. J lost 7 bases, V lost 6 bases, and 12 bases had no gene match. The CDR3 reads CASSSSTGTSGINEQFF. CDR3 coding DNA: TGTGCCAGCAGTTCCTCAACCGGGACTAGCGGGATTAATGAGCAGTTCTTC.

The J gene is TRBJ1-2, the V gene TRBV28; no clear D gene. The CDR3 is made up of 13 amino acids. Trimming removed 4 bases at V and 4 bases at J, with 10 bases between. From germline, CDR1 is MDHEN and CDR2 SYDVKM. The CDR3 region is CASSSGDSYGYTF. The CDR3 bases are TGTGCCAGCAGTTCTGGTGACTCCTATGGCTACACCTTC.

The rearrangement links TRBV7-2 to TRBJ2-1, with 12 bases aligning to TRBD2. V dropped 4 bases and J dropped 6; count of bases not matched to a gene: 7. Germline CDR1 and CDR2: SGHTA and FQGNSA. The CDR3 has 16 amino acids. The CDR3 is CASSSAGTSGPNEQFF. DNA of the CDR3: TGTGCCAGCAGCTCGGCAGGGACTAGCGGGCCCAATGAGCAGTTCTTC. Together with reference TRBV7-2 and TRBJ2-1, the CDR3 gives the full variable domain: GAGVSQSPSNKVTEKGKDVELRCDPISGHTALYWYRQSLGQGLEFLIYFQGNSAPDKSGLPSDRFSAERTGGSVSTLTIQRTQQEDSAVYLCASSSAGTSGPNEQFFGPGTRLTVL.

The J gene is TRBJ2-3, the V gene TRBV19, with 7 bases fitting TRBD2. V dropped 4 bases and J dropped 5; count of bases not matched to a gene: 9. CDR3 length: 15 amino acids. Germline V gene lookup returns CDR1 LNHDA and CDR2 SQIVND (reference sequence). Here the CDR3 reads CASSTPGEGKDTQYF. In DNA, the CDR3 is TGTGCCAGTAGTACCCCGGGGGAGGGCAAAGATACGCAGTATTTT.

This rearrangement joins TRBV28 to TRBJ2-7, with 11 nucleotides matching TRBD2. CDR1 and CDR2 from the germline V gene are MDHEN and SYDVKM. The CDR3 length is 15 residues. With 5 bases clipped from V and 2 bases from J, the junction kept 5 bases outside the gene matches. This CDR3 reads CASSAGTSGTYEQYF. DNA for the CDR3: TGTGCCAGCAGTGCCGGGACTAGCGGCACCTACGAGCAGTACTTC.

As DNA, the CDR3 is TGTGCCAGCAGTGTCGGGACAGGGTCCTACGAGCAGTACTTC. It translates to CASSVGTGSYEQYF. The chain couples TRBV27 to TRBJ2-5, with 9 positions matching TRBD1. With the DNA end fitting TRBJ2-7 better, the J assignment may be wrong. CDR1 is MNHEY, CDR2 SMNVEV, per germline (reference sequence). The CDR3 is 14 residues long.

This chain links TRBV18 with TRBJ1-2, with a weak D call TRBD1 (5 bases). Germline CDR1 KGHSH, CDR2 LQKENI. The V end was cut by 0 bases, the J end by 8 bases, with 13 bases between. CDR3 length: 14 residues. The DNA for the CDR3 is TGTGCCAGCTCACCACCCCCGCAGGGCGGCGGCTACACCTTC. Residues: CASSPPPQGGGYTF. Drawing the rest from reference TRBV18 and TRBJ1-2, the complete variable domain is NAGVMQNPRHLVRRRGQEARLRCSPMKGHSHVYWYRQLPEEGLKFMVYLQKENIIDESGMPKERFSAEFPKEGPSILRIQQVVRGDSAAYFCASSPPPQGGGYTFGSGTRLTVV.

V and J are TRBV20-1 and TRBJ1-2, with D possibly TRBD1 on 5 matching bases. V was shortened by 5 bases and J by 8 bases, with 9 bases between the two germline ends. Germline-derived CDR1 and CDR2 are DFQATT and SNEGSKA (reference sequence). This CDR3 comprises 10 residues. CDR3: CSARTRGYTF. The CDR3 nucleotides are TGCAGTGCTCGGACAAGAGGCTACACCTTC.

This chain connects TRBV28 to TRBJ1-2, with 7 bases lining up with TRBD1. The CDR3 runs 16 residues. Germline CDR1 reads MDHEN; CDR2 reads SYDVKM. Germline trimming cut 5 bases from V and 1 base from J; bases unmatched to any gene: 10. The CDR3 region has the DNA TGTGCCAGCAGTCCCCAGGACAGGATGGATAACTATGGCTACACCTTC. Translated, it gives CASSPQDRMDNYGYTF.

This rearrangement joins TRBV6-1 to TRBJ2-4, with no clear D. V lost 5 bases and J lost 0, with 8 bases in between. From germline, CDR1 is MNHNS and CDR2 SASEGT. This CDR3 comprises 14 residues. The CDR3 DNA is TGTGCCAGCAGTTTAATATTAGCCAAAAACATTCAGTACTTC. This translates into CASSLILAKNIQYF.

The chain carries TRBV7-9 and TRBJ2-1; perhaps TRBD2 as D (5 bases). This CDR3 spans 12 amino acids. Trimming took 7 bases from V and 9 from J, leaving 13 bases between them. Looked up from germline, CDR1 is SEHNR and CDR2 is FQNEAQ (reference sequence). The CDR3 loop reads CASNNQRVEQFF. CDR3 bases: TGTGCCAGCAATAATCAGAGGGTTGAGCAGTTCTTC. The entire variable domain, with the rest obtained from reference TRBV7-9 and TRBJ2-1, is as follows: DTGVSQNPRHKITKRGQNVTFRCDPISEHNRLYWYRQTLGQGPEFLTYFQNEAQLEKSRLLSDRFSAERPKGSFSTLEIQRTEQGDSAMYLCASNNQRVEQFFGPGTRLTVL.

This clone was picked up a small number of times. V and J are TRBV7-9 and TRBJ1-6; weak D call: TRBD1 (6 bases). CDR1 is SEHNR and CDR2 is FQNEAQ in the germline V gene (reference sequence). This CDR3 region has 15 residues. The V gene lost 1 base and the J gene lost 6 bases, with 10 bases spanning the gap. This CDR3 is CASSLDRVSNSPLHF. CDR3 sequence (DNA): TGTGCCAGCAGCTTAGACAGGGTTTCTAATTCACCCCTCCACTTT.

The CDR3 region is CASSLTGTNTEAFF. In DNA, the CDR3 is TGTGCCAGCAGTTTGACAGGGACGAACACTGAAGCTTTCTTT. V gene TRBV28 combines with J gene TRBJ1-1, with 7 bases identical to TRBD1. The CDR3 spans 14 residues. The trim removed 3 bases at V and 1 base at J, leaving 2 bases unmatched. Germline V gene data show CDR1 as MDHEN and CDR2 as SYDVKM. Drawing the rest from reference TRBV28 and TRBJ1-1, the complete variable domain is DVKVTQSSRYLVKRTGEKVFLECVQDMDHENMFWYRQDPGLGLRLIYFSYDVKMKEKGDIPEGYSVSREKKERFSLILESASTNQTSMYLCASSLTGTNTEAFFGQGTRLTVV.

The gene calls are TRBV28 and TRBJ2-7; D is uncertain. The CDR3 loop spans 14 amino acids. Trimming removed 6 bases from V and 0 bases from J, with 12 bases in between. The germline V gene encodes CDR1 MDHEN and CDR2 SYDVKM. CDR3 region: CASSGQTVSYEQYF. CDR3 bases: TGTGCCAGCAGCGGCCAGACTGTCTCCTACGAGCAGTACTTC. The variable domain in full, completed from reference TRBV28 and TRBJ2-7, reads DVKVTQSSRYLVKRTGEKVFLECVQDMDHENMFWYRQDPGLGLRLIYFSYDVKMKEKGDIPEGYSVSREKKERFSLILESASTNQTSMYLCASSGQTVSYEQYFGPGTRLTVT.

This rearrangement joins TRBV15 to TRBJ1-5, with 8 nucleotides matching TRBD1. After removal of 2 bases from V and 6 bases from J, the junction contained 9 bases not matched to a gene. CDR3 length: 16 amino acids. CDR1 is LNHNV, CDR2 YYDKDF, per germline (reference sequence). The chain's CDR3 is CATSRLQGGGIQPQHF. The CDR3 bases are TGTGCCACCAGCAGACTACAGGGGGGTGGGATTCAGCCCCAGCATTTT.

The chain uses TRBV5-4 and TRBJ2-1, with D perhaps TRBD2 (6 bases). The length of the CDR3 is 14 residues. Germline CDR1 and CDR2: SGHNT and YYREEE (reference sequence). The germline V and J ends were trimmed by 3 bases and 8 bases, with 15 bases remaining between them. Written as DNA, the CDR3 is TGTGCCAGCAGCTCGTCCGCGGGGTGGGATGAGCAGTTCTTC. As protein: CASSSSAGWDEQFF.

This sequence joins TRBV28 and TRBJ1-3; no definite D call. V was shortened by 5 bases and J by 1 base, with 12 bases between the two germline ends. The CDR3 has 15 amino acids. From germline, CDR1 is MDHEN and CDR2 SYDVKM. In nucleotides, the CDR3 is TGTGCCAGCAGTGGCGGCACTCAGTCTGGAAACACCATATATTTT. This gives the protein CASSGGTQSGNTIYF.

The chain is built from TRBV5-1 and TRBJ2-5; TRBD2 is a possible D gene (6 bases). CDR1 is SGHRS and CDR2 is YFSETQ in the germline V gene. V was cut by 5 bases and J by 5 bases, with 25 bases left in between. This CDR3 has 17 residues. CDR3 DNA sequence: TGCGCCAGCAGTAAGACTAGTCGAACCGAGGGGAAGGAGACCCAGTACTTC. It specifies CASSKTSRTEGKETQYF.

This clone was counted a few times. V usage is TRBV4-2 and J usage is TRBJ2-3; 7 nucleotides align to TRBD2. V dropped 4 bases and J dropped 6; count of bases not matched to a gene: 10. Germline V lookup: CDR1 LGHNA, CDR2 YNFKEQ. The CDR3 is made up of 15 amino acids. The CDR3 nucleotides are TGTGCCAGCAGCCCTCGTGGACTAGGGGCCGATACGCAGTATTTT. Amino acid sequence: CASSPRGLGADTQYF.

The chain uses TRBV28 and TRBJ1-2, with D possibly TRBD1 on 6 matching bases. V gave up 6 bases and J gave up 9 bases, with 20 bases separating them. The CDR3 spans 14 residues. Germline loops: CDR1 MDHEN, CDR2 SYDVKM. The CDR3 sequence: CASSPERGSRSYTF. The CDR3 region has the DNA TGTGCCAGCAGCCCCGAGAGGGGGAGTCGTAGCTACACCTTC.